This TCR beta chain was profiled in a study of T cell responses to AZD1222 COVID-19 vaccine. Second doses at about 4 or about 12 weeks were pooled. Study-wide findings and caveats: Spike-specific TCR breadth and depth were elevated following two AZD1222 doses. Close to half of all spike-specific TCRs reportedly target regions of the variants that are unmutated.

This clone was observed once. Its antigen is currently unknown. Produced via immunoSEQ multiplex PCR; TCRdb's table is partial and in-frame only. The repertoire holds under 200,000 clones, with around 87% as singletons. V trimming: 4 bases; J trimming: 1 base; junction bases outside the gene matches: 9. This CDR3 has 18 residues. The germline V gene encodes CDR1 MNHEY and CDR2 SMNVEV (reference sequence). The V call is TRBV27, the J call TRBJ1-5; 11 bases fit TRBD1. This receptor was identified in an adult who received the AZD1222 COVID-19 vaccine. Sequences were derived from peripheral blood, sampled 28 days after the second AZD1222 dose. The CDR3 loop is CASSSRDRGKGSNQPQHF. The CDR3 region has the DNA TGTGCCAGCAGTTCAAGGGACAGGGGGAAGGGAAGCAATCAGCCCCAGCATTTT.